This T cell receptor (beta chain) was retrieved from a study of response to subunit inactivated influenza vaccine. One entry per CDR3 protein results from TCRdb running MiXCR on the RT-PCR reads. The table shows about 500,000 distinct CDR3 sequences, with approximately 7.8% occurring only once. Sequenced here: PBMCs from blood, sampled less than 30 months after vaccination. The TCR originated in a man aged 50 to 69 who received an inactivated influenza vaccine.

The CDR3 region has the DNA TGTGCCAGCAGTTACTCGCCGGGGACCCGGGGCTACGAGCAGTACTTC. It specifies CASSYSPGTRGYEQYF. V gene TRBV6-2 or TRBV6-3 combines with J gene TRBJ2-7; D might be TRBD1 or TRBD2, each matching 5 bases. Looked up from germline, CDR1 is MNHEY and CDR2 is SVGEGT. The CDR3 covers 16 residues. V lost 0 bases, J lost 3 bases, and 15 bases lay in between.